This entry lists 22 T cell receptor beta chains sequenced from one sample in a study of OX40 agonist ivuxolimab in advanced cancers. Method: immunoSEQ multiplex PCR; TCRdb's copy keeps in-frame clones and lacks some. The sample yields some 66,000 clones, about 91% seen once. Sample: CD4+ or CD8+ T cells sorted from blood, taken in a trial of the OX40 agonist ivuxolimab. Source of these receptors: an adult with an advanced solid tumor such as melanoma, head and neck, liver or kidney cancer.

The chain carries TRBV29-1 and TRBJ1-3; no reliable D call. CDR1 and CDR2 from the germline V gene are SQVTM and ANQGSEA. Trimming removed 7 bases from V and 0 bases from J, with 10 bases in between. The CDR3 is 13 amino acids. The CDR3 here is CSARINSGNTIYF. The DNA for the CDR3 is TGCAGCGCGAGGATCAACTCTGGAAACACCATATATTTT.

The CDR3 coding sequence is TGTGCCAGTAGTACCACGTGGGATCAAGCTTTCTTT. It specifies CASSTTWDQAFF. The chain is built from TRBV19 and TRBJ1-1; no reliable D call. CDR3 length: 12 amino acids. V was shortened by 4 bases and J by 9 bases, with 12 bases between the two germline ends. The germline V gene encodes CDR1 LNHDA and CDR2 SQIVND (reference sequence).

On this clone: At one end, the junction sequence differs from germline, possibly due to a read error. CDR3 sequence (DNA): TGTGCCTGTCAGAGGGGAACTGGAGCTTTCTTT. It specifies CACQRGTGAFF. The V and J genes are TRBV30 and TRBJ1-1; tentative D call: TRBD1 (5 bases). Germline V gives CDR1 GTSNPN, CDR2 SVGIG (reference sequence). The CDR3 contains 11 residues.

The chain carries TRBV29-1 and TRBJ1-1, with 7 bases aligning to TRBD1. The CDR3 has 15 residues. The V gene's germline CDR1 is SQVTM and CDR2 ANQGSEA. Trimming cost V 2 bases and J 4 bases; bases outside gene matches: 10. Here the CDR3 reads CSVESGTVLVTEAFF. In DNA, the CDR3 is TGCAGCGTTGAATCCGGGACAGTATTGGTCACTGAAGCTTTCTTT. The variable domain in full, completed from reference TRBV29-1 and TRBJ1-1, reads SAVISQKPSRDICQRGTSLTIQCQVDSQVTMMFWYRQQPGQSLTLIATANQGSEATYESGFVIDKFPISRPNLTFSTLTVSNMSPEDSSIYLCSVESGTVLVTEAFFGQGTRLTVV.

This sequence joins TRBV29-1 and TRBJ1-1; D unclear. Germline lookup yields CDR1 SQVTM and CDR2 ANQGSEA. The CDR3 runs to 13 residues. Between the trimmed V and J ends, which lost 7 bases and 0 bases, there was a span of 12 bases. CDR3 in amino acids: CSAVTNMNTEAFF. CDR3 in DNA: TGCAGCGCCGTGACAAATATGAACACTGAAGCTTTCTTT.

The chain employs TRBV9 and TRBJ2-3; 8 nucleotides align to TRBD1. The CDR3 totals 15 residues. The junction had 8 bases not matched to a gene; V was cut back by 6 bases and J by 2 bases. CDR1 is SGDLS, CDR2 YYNGEE, per germline. As DNA, the CDR3 is TGTGCCAGCACCCGGACAGGGCGCACCACAGATACGCAGTATTTT. Its protein is CASTRTGRTTDTQYF.

This chain connects TRBV28 to TRBJ1-2, with D tentatively TRBD1 (5 bases). The V and J ends lost 5 bases and 4 bases respectively, with 11 bases between them. The CDR3 spans 13 residues. CDR1 MDHEN and CDR2 SYDVKM come from the germline V gene. The CDR3 region is CASSAMRGYGYTF. CDR3 coding DNA: TGTGCCAGCAGTGCTATGAGGGGCTATGGCTACACCTTC.

The chain is built from TRBV4-1 and TRBJ1-5; D is uncertain. There are 15 residues in the CDR3. The germline CDR1 and CDR2 sequences are MGHRA and YSYEKL. Trimming left V 0 bases short and J 9 bases short, with 15 bases between. CDR3 in DNA: TGCGCCAGCAGCCAAGATCCCCTCGAATGGGGGCCCCAGCATTTT. Amino acids: CASSQDPLEWGPQHF.

The chain has TRBV28 and TRBJ1-1; weak D call: TRBD1 (5 bases). V was cut by 6 bases and J by 0 bases, with 11 bases left in between. CDR1 and CDR2 from the germline V gene are MDHEN and SYDVKM. The CDR3 sequence is 14 residues long. In DNA form, the CDR3 reads TGTGCCAGCAGCCCCGTGGGGCTGAACACTGAAGCTTTCTTT. It encodes CASSPVGLNTEAFF.

Comments on this clone: Germline and junction disagree at one end, which may indicate a read error. This rearrangement joins TRBV5-1 to TRBJ2-7; 11 positions match TRBD2. CDR3 length: 13 residues. Germline CDR1 reads SGHRS; CDR2 reads YFSETQ. CDR3 in amino acids: CASSLTSGVEGHF. CDR3 nucleotides: TGCGCCAGCAGCCTGACTAGCGGGGTGGAGGGGCACTTC.

The chain has TRBV4-1 and TRBJ1-5, with 7 bases matching TRBD1. J gave up 7 bases and V 1 base, and 7 bases lay outside the gene matches. The length of the CDR3 is 15 residues. The germline CDR1 and CDR2 sequences are MGHRA and YSYEKL. For the CDR3, the DNA is TGCGCCAGCAGCCAAGTATATGACAGGGCACAGCCCCAGCATTTT. This encodes CASSQVYDRAQPQHF.

This chain links TRBV29-1 with TRBJ2-2, with D unresolved. The V gene's germline CDR1 is SQVTM and CDR2 ANQGSEA. The CDR3 is made up of 11 amino acids. With 2 bases removed from V and 4 bases from J, the gap between germline ends came to 2 bases. This chain's CDR3 is CSVERTGELFF. Written as DNA, the CDR3 is TGCAGCGTTGAACGCACCGGGGAGCTGTTTTTT.

The genes are TRBV27 and TRBJ2-2, with D possibly being TRBD1 (6 bases). Deletions cut 8 bases from V and 9 bases from J, with 19 bases between. The CDR3 length is 14 residues. Germline-derived CDR1 and CDR2 are MNHEY and SMNVEV (reference sequence). The CDR3 is CASGPGTTRRELFF. CDR3 DNA sequence: TGTGCCAGCGGGCCCGGGACAACCAGGAGGGAGCTGTTTTTT.

This sequence joins TRBV11-2 and TRBJ2-7; 11 nucleotides align to TRBD2. CDR1 is SGHAT and CDR2 is FQNNGV in the germline V gene. V gave up 5 bases and J gave up 1 base; unmatched junction bases: 7. The CDR3 extends over 16 amino acids. The CDR3 bases are TGTGCCAGCAGCCCCTTAGCGGGGGGGCCGTCCTACGAGCAGTACTTC. This encodes CASSPLAGGPSYEQYF.

The V call is TRBV18, the J call TRBJ1-1; D remains ambiguous. The CDR3 loop spans 13 amino acids. Germline V gene data show CDR1 as KGHSH and CDR2 as LQKENI. Trimming took 2 bases from V and 4 from J, leaving 8 bases between them. The CDR3 is CASSPRDGTEAFF. CDR3 sequence (DNA): TGTGCCAGCTCACCAAGGGATGGCACTGAAGCTTTCTTT. Supplemented by reference TRBV18 and TRBJ1-1, the full variable domain reads NAGVMQNPRHLVRRRGQEARLRCSPMKGHSHVYWYRQLPEEGLKFMVYLQKENIIDESGMPKERFSAEFPKEGPSILRIQQVVRGDSAAYFCASSPRDGTEAFFGQGTRLTVV.

This sequence joins TRBV18 and TRBJ2-1, with 9 bases lining up with TRBD1. Unmatched junction bases numbered 4, after V lost 1 base and J lost 9 bases. The CDR3 extends over 14 amino acids. Per the germline V gene, CDR1 is KGHSH and CDR2 is LQKENI. The CDR3 spells CASSPRQGGGEQFF. The CDR3 nucleotides read TGTGCCAGCTCACCACGACAGGGGGGGGGTGAGCAGTTCTTC. The variable domain in full, with the rest retrieved from reference TRBV18 and TRBJ2-1, is NAGVMQNPRHLVRRRGQEARLRCSPMKGHSHVYWYRQLPEEGLKFMVYLQKENIIDESGMPKERFSAEFPKEGPSILRIQQVVRGDSAAYFCASSPRQGGGEQFFGPGTRLTVL.

The chain links TRBV5-4 to TRBJ2-2; possible D gene TRBD1, 5 bases. The V end was cut by 1 base, the J end by 5 bases, with 9 bases between. The CDR3 sequence is 14 residues long. Per the germline V gene, CDR1 is SGHNT and CDR2 is YYREEE (reference sequence). This CDR3 is CASSLQGLTGELFF. The CDR3, as DNA: TGTGCCAGCAGCTTGCAGGGTCTAACCGGGGAGCTGTTTTTT.

The rearrangement uses TRBV6-5 and TRBJ1-1; D is uncertain. The CDR3 covers 13 residues. CDR1 and CDR2 (germline): MNHEY, SVGAGI. Trimming shortened V by 5 bases and J by 0 bases, and 7 bases separated the two germline ends. CDR3 in DNA: TGTGCCAGCAGTCTAAAGGTGAACACTGAAGCTTTCTTT. Residues: CASSLKVNTEAFF.

This clone has just a few counts. The chain combines TRBV20-1 with TRBJ1-1, with TRBD1 as a possible D gene (6 bases). The CDR3 has 11 residues. The germline CDR1 and CDR2 sequences are DFQATT and SNEGSKA (reference sequence). The V end was cut by 6 bases, the J end by 4 bases, with 9 bases between. The CDR3 loop reads CSAARGTEAFF. CDR3 nucleotide sequence: TGCAGTGCAGCCAGGGGCACTGAAGCTTTCTTT.

The J gene is TRBJ1-5, the V gene TRBV19, with a tentative D call TRBD1 (5 bases). Trimming left V 9 bases short and J 3 bases short, with 21 bases between. This CDR3 region has 16 residues. Germline V gives CDR1 LNHDA, CDR2 SQIVND (reference sequence). Here the CDR3 DNA reads TGTGCCAGCCACCCCCGGGCGGGGCTATCCAATCAGCCCCAGCATTTT. Encoded protein: CASHPRAGLSNQPQHF.

This clone was seen more than once but under ten times. The V call is TRBV5-1, the J call TRBJ1-1; D is unclear. Trimming shortened V by 0 bases and J by 4 bases, and 10 bases separated the two germline ends. CDR3 length: 14 amino acids. Germline CDR1 is SGHRS and CDR2 is YFSETQ. CDR3 residues: CASSLDGSGTEAFF. DNA for the CDR3: TGCGCCAGCAGCTTGGATGGGTCGGGCACTGAAGCTTTCTTT. Filled out from reference TRBV5-1 and TRBJ1-1, the complete variable domain reads KAGVTQTPRYLIKTRGQQVTLSCSPISGHRSVSWYQQTPGQGLQFLFEYFSETQRNKGNFPGRFSGRQFSNSRSEMNVSTLELGDSALYLCASSLDGSGTEAFFGQGTRLTVV.

The chain uses TRBV18 and TRBJ2-7; D may be TRBD1 (6 bases). Trimming pared 3 bases from V and 3 bases from J, leaving 15 bases between. Germline values: CDR1 KGHSH, CDR2 LQKENI. The CDR3 runs to 15 residues. In DNA form, the CDR3 reads TGTGCCAGCTCACCCGGACAGACTTTAAACTACGAGCAGTACTTC. This sequence encodes CASSPGQTLNYEQYF.